This T cell receptor beta chain was documented in a study of T cells after posttransplantation cyclophosphamide. Clones were read by immunoSEQ multiplex PCR, and TCRdb kept only the in-frame ones, dropping some. Among roughly 23,000 clones listed, over 95% were seen once. Regarding this clone: What it recognizes is unknown.

The naive gate required viable CD3+CD4+ or CD3+CD8+ cells with CCR7+CD45RA+CD45RO-CD95-CD27+CD28+ phenotype. The study, taken as a whole, reports: TRB overlap between skin or GI tissue T cells and blood was limited. Later post-transplant blood repertoires were often dominated by donor CD8+ memory clones. TRB clonality was highly associated with recipient CMV seropositivity and reactivation.

V was shortened by 5 bases and J by 5 bases, with 14 bases between the two germline ends. CDR3 length equals 14 residues. Germline CDR1 and CDR2: SGHDT and YYEEEE. This TCR came from a man aged 50 to 59 in good health, CMV-negative, and a related stem cell transplant donor. The sequencing sample was made of naive CD4+ T cells sorted from PBMCs. The chain combines TRBV5-6 with TRBJ1-5, with D uncertain. The CDR3 DNA follows: TGTGCCAGCAGACATTACTCCCAGGATCAGCCCCAGCATTTT. This codes for CASRHYSQDQPQHF.